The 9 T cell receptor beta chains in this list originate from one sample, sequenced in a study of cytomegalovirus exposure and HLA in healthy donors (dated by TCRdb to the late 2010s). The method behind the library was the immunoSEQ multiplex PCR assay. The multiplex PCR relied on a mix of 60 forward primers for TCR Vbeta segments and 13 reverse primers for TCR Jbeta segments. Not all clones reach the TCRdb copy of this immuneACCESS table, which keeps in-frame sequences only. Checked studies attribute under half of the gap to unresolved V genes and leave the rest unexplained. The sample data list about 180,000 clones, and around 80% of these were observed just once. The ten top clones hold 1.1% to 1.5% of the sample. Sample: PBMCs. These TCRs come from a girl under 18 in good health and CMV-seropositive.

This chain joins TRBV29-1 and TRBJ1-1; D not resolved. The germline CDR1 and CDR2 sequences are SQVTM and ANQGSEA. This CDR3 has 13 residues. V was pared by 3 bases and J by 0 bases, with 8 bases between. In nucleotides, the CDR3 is TGCAGCGTTGACTCGTTCCTGAACACTGAAGCTTTCTTT. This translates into CSVDSFLNTEAFF.

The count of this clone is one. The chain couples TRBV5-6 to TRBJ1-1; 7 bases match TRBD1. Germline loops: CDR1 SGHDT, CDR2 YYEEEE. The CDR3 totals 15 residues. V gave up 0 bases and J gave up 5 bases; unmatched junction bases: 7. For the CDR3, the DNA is TGTGCCAGCAGCTTGGATAGGGGGCTGTGGACTGAAGCTTTCTTT. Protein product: CASSLDRGLWTEAFF.

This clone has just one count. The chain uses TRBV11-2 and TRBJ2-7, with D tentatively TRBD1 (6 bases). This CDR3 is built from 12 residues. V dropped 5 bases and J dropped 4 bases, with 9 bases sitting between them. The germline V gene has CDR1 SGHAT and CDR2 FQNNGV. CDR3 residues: CASSRQEYEQYF. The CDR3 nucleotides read TGTGCCAGCAGCCGACAGGAATACGAGCAGTACTTC.

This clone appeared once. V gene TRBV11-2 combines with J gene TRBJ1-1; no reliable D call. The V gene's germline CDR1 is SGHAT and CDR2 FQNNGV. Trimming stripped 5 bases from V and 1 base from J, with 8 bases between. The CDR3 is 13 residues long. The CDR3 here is CASSPRRNTEAFF. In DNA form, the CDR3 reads TGTGCCAGCAGCCCCCGGAGGAACACTGAAGCTTTCTTT. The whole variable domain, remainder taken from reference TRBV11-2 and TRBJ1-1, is EAGVAQSPRYKIIEKRQSVAFWCNPISGHATLYWYQQILGQGPKLLIQFQNNGVVDDSQLPKDRFSAERLKGVDSTLKIQPAKLEDSAVYLCASSPRRNTEAFFGQGTRLTVV.

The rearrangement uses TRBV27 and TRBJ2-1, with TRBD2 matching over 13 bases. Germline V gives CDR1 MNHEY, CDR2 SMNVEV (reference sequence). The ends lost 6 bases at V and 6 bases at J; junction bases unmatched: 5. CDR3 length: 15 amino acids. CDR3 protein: CASRWTSGSFNEQFF. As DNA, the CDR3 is TGTGCCAGCAGATGGACTAGCGGGAGTTTCAATGAGCAGTTCTTC.

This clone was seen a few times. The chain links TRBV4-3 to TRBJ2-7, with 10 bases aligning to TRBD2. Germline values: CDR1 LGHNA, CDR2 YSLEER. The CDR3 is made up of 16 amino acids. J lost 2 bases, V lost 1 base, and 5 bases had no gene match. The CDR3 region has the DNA TGCGCCAGCAGCCAAGTAGTAGCGGGGGGACCCTACGAGCAGTACTTC. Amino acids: CASSQVVAGGPYEQYF.

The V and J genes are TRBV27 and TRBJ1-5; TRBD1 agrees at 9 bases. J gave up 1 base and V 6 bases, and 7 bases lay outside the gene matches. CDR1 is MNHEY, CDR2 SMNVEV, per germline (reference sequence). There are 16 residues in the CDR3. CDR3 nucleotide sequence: TGTGCCAGCAGCTACTCCGGGACAGGGAGCAATCAGCCCCAGCATTTT. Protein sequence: CASSYSGTGSNQPQHF.

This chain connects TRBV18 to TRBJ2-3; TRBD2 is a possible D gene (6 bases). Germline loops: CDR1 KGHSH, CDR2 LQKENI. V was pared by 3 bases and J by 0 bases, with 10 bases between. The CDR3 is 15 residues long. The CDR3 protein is CASSPSGTSTDTQYF. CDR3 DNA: TGTGCCAGCTCACCTAGCGGTACTAGCACAGATACGCAGTATTTT.

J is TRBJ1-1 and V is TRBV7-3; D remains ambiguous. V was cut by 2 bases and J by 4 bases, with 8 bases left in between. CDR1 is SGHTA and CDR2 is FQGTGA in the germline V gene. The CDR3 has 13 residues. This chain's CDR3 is CASSLWAATEAFF. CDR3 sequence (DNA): TGTGCCAGCAGCTTATGGGCAGCCACTGAAGCTTTCTTT.